Below are 14 T cell receptor beta chains sequenced from a single sample in a study of T cells in Graves' hyperthyroidism and ophthalmopathy. RNA transcripts gave rise to amplified TCR beta CDR3 regions. The HTBI primer set served for first-round RT-PCR of the TCR CDR3. TCRdb ran MiXCR on the multiplex PCR reads and lists one entry per CDR3 protein. This sample has under 350,000 distinct CDR3 sequences, with around 20% found just once. Sequencing used blood. Source of these receptors: a woman between 45 and 60 years old with Graves' hyperthyroidism.

This chain uses TRBV20-1 with TRBJ1-2; weak D call: TRBD1 (6 bases). CDR1 DFQATT and CDR2 SNEGSKA come from the germline V gene (reference sequence). The CDR3 covers 14 residues. Trimming shortened V by 2 bases and J by 4 bases, and 14 bases separated the two germline ends. The CDR3 sequence is CSARTQGQPYGYTF. DNA of the CDR3: TGCAGTGCTAGAACACAGGGTCAGCCCTATGGCTACACCTTC.

There are many counts of this clonotype. The V and J genes are TRBV27 and TRBJ2-1; 8 nucleotides align to TRBD1. Per germline, CDR1 MNHEY and CDR2 SMNVEV (reference sequence). The CDR3 is made up of 12 amino acids. V shed 6 bases, J shed 10 bases, and the junction held 5 bases outside the gene matches. For the CDR3, the DNA is TGTGCCAGCAGCTCAGGGGGCTTCGAGCAGTTCTTC. Translation gives CASSSGGFEQFF.

This clonotype was counted ten times or more. The CDR3 DNA reads as TGCGCCAGCAGCTTGGGAGTAGGATTTGGTGAGCAGTTCTTC. Residues: CASSLGVGFGEQFF. The chain joins TRBV5-1 to TRBJ2-1; D is unresolved. The germline V gene encodes CDR1 SGHRS and CDR2 YFSETQ. This CDR3 has 14 residues. Trimming took 0 bases from V and 9 from J, leaving 13 bases between them.

The sample holds a few counts of this clonotype. The chain recombines TRBV5-1 with TRBJ1-3, with D hard to call. Germline values: CDR1 SGHRS, CDR2 YFSETQ. Deletions cut 2 bases from V and 3 bases from J, with 12 bases between. The CDR3 contains 15 residues. CDR3 nucleotides: TGCGCCAGCAGCTTTTCATCTGGGGTTGGAAACACCATATATTTT. Residues: CASSFSSGVGNTIYF.

This clonotype appeared a single time. V usage is TRBV3-1 and J usage is TRBJ2-5; TRBD2 might be the D (5 bases). This CDR3 has 17 residues. The germline V gene has CDR1 LGHDT and CDR2 YNNKEL (reference sequence). Deletions cut 4 bases from V and 2 bases from J, with 20 bases between. The CDR3 is CASSRNLAVGDQETQYF. CDR3 nucleotide sequence: TGTGCCAGCAGCCGGAACTTGGCCGTCGGGGATCAAGAGACCCAGTACTTC.

This chain uses TRBV3-1 with TRBJ1-1; TRBD1 is a possible D gene (6 bases). CDR3 length equals 14 residues. Germline V gene lookup returns CDR1 LGHDT and CDR2 YNNKEL (reference sequence). V was cut by 5 bases and J by 5 bases, with 15 bases left in between. CDR3 loop: CASSAQGGWTEAFF. CDR3 coding DNA: TGTGCCAGCAGCGCACAGGGTGGGTGGACTGAAGCTTTCTTT.

At least ten counts were recorded for this clonotype. The CDR3 coding sequence is TGTGCCAGCAGGGTAACCGGGACAGGGATTGGAGAGACCCAGTACTTC. It codes for CASRVTGTGIGETQYF. This chain connects TRBV2 to TRBJ2-5; the match to TRBD1 covers 9 bases. Trimming at V came to 6 bases and at J to 4 bases, leaving 12 bases not matched to a gene. Germline CDR1 is SNHLY and CDR2 is FYNNEI. This CDR3 has 16 amino acids.

The CDR3 sequence is CATKETGANTGELFF. The CDR3 coding sequence is TGTGCCACCAAAGAAACAGGGGCGAACACCGGGGAGCTGTTTTTT. This chain connects TRBV10-3 to TRBJ2-2; 7 nucleotides line up with TRBD1. Per the germline V gene, CDR1 is ENHRY and CDR2 is SYGVKD. With 10 bases clipped from V and 0 bases from J, the junction kept 8 bases outside the gene matches. The CDR3 spans 15 residues.

The rearrangement uses TRBV2 and TRBJ2-2, with D tentatively TRBD1 (5 bases). The V end lost 5 bases, the J end lost 0 bases, and 16 bases lay between the germline ends. The CDR3 runs 17 residues. Germline V gene lookup returns CDR1 SNHLY and CDR2 FYNNEI. The CDR3 region has the DNA TGTGCCAGCAGTTTAAGCCGTACAGGCTCGAACACCGGGGAGCTGTTTTTT. It yields the protein CASSLSRTGSNTGELFF.

The chain links TRBV11-2 to TRBJ2-3; the D is unclear. The CDR3 has 14 residues. V shed 4 bases and J shed 1 base, with 9 bases lying between them. CDR1 is SGHAT, CDR2 FQNNGV, per germline. For the CDR3, the DNA is TGTGCCAGCAGCTCACGAATAGGCACAGATACGCAGTATTTT. Its protein product is CASSSRIGTDTQYF.

This clonotype was detected many times. The chain uses TRBV18 and TRBJ2-7; D perhaps matches TRBD1 (6 bases). This CDR3 region has 13 residues. V was cut by 2 bases and J by 2 bases, with 7 bases left in between. The V gene's germline CDR1 is KGHSH and CDR2 LQKENI. The CDR3 is CASSPRGTYEQYF. In DNA, the CDR3 is TGTGCCAGCTCACCAAGGGGGACCTACGAGCAGTACTTC.

The chain combines TRBV15 with TRBJ2-1, with 11 positions matching TRBD2. The CDR3 sequence is 15 residues long. Germline assignment: CDR1 LNHNV and CDR2 YYDKDF (reference sequence). The ends lost 5 bases at V and 7 bases at J; junction bases unmatched: 7. In DNA form, the CDR3 reads TGTGCCACCAGCCTCGGGACTAGCGGTTATAATGAGCAGTTCTTC. This sequence encodes CATSLGTSGYNEQFF.

The chain couples TRBV18 to TRBJ1-1; TRBD1 might be the D (6 bases). From germline, CDR1 is KGHSH and CDR2 LQKENI. Trimming took off 5 bases at V and 7 bases at J, with 17 bases between the two ends. The CDR3 is 14 amino acids. The DNA for the CDR3 is TGTGCCAGCTCATCGGGACAAGGAGGGGGTGAAGCTTTCTTT. The encoded protein is CASSSGQGGGEAFF. The variable domain in full, completed from reference TRBV18 and TRBJ1-1, reads NAGVMQNPRHLVRRRGQEARLRCSPMKGHSHVYWYRQLPEEGLKFMVYLQKENIIDESGMPKERFSAEFPKEGPSILRIQQVVRGDSAAYFCASSSGQGGGEAFFGQGTRLTVV.

The V call is TRBV6-1, the J call TRBJ2-7; 8 nucleotides agree with TRBD1. The CDR3 is 12 residues long. With V trimmed by 6 bases and J by 9 bases, 7 bases remained unmatched. Germline CDR1 reads MNHNS; CDR2 reads SASEGT. The CDR3 here is CASREPGGGQYF. DNA for the CDR3: TGTGCCAGCAGAGAACCAGGGGGCGGGCAGTACTTC.